The entry below describes one T cell receptor beta chain. The table lists this clone with a few counts. The antigen it recognizes is unknown. No base qualities exist here, and no much larger clone lies one base off it. V is shortened by 9 bases, J by 5 bases, and the region joining them spans 19 bases. The CDR3 sequence holds 15 residues, the cysteine and phenylalanine included. Kept here is only the CDR3 DNA, which spans 45 bases and is read in frame from base 1. The germline V gene encodes CDR1 MNHEY and CDR2 SMNVEV (reference sequence). Collaborating institutions collected whole blood in K2EDTA tubes following their own protocols. Collaborator samples were shipped for TCRbeta analysis as frozen whole blood, isolated PBMCs, or DNA extracted from either sample type. This entry belongs to a study of blood T cell repertoires in COVID-19 (TCRdb year 2020). Some background on the complete study: Collaborator samples came from the United States, Italy and Spain and covered acute and convalescent phases of COVID-19. Deeply sampled blood TCRbeta repertoires from subjects exposed to, actively infected with, or recovered from COVID-19 were included in the dataset. The repertoires were released in a freely available public database intended as a resource for research on the immune response to SARS-CoV-2. The samples were drawn from the first 160 participants of the ongoing ImmuneRACE study and from 1,254 subjects provided by 6 global collaborators. Sample metadata almost always included a de-identified subject ID, COVID-19 status, age in years and sex. The material from the prospective study consisted of cDNA or gDNA derived from T cells, B-cell-depleted T cells, or PBMCs. Where available, HLA class I and class II types were taken from metadata supplied by the sample provider and were not determined by assay-based typing. What the work shows at the level of the full study, not this receptor alone: How much clinical and demographic metadata was included differed by source and by participant, and the metadata was provided uncurated.

TCRbeta CDR3 regions were amplified from genomic DNA using the immunoSEQ Assay, a bias-controlled multiplex PCR. The paper's data handling went like this. Within the assay, amplification of reference gene primers was used to estimate how many nucleated cells each sample contained. Sequence reads were collapsed and filtered to measure the absolute abundance of every unique TCRbeta CDR3 rearrangement. For each sample, productive Simpson clonality was calculated as the square root of Simpson's diversity index across productive rearrangements. TCRdb took this table from immuneACCESS and kept in-frame rearrangements with V and J called. Such tables lack part of the clones; where checked against another copy, unresolved V genes explain under half of the gap, and the rest is unexplained. V, J and clone size derive from that table, while D and trimming were established from the DNA sequence. The sample table contains about 120,000 clones; only one count was recorded for around 80% of them. The top ten clonotypes cover around 2.3% of the sample.

This TCR was sampled from a man aged 50-60 years with acute or convalescent COVID-19. The material sequenced was peripheral blood. Rearrangement joined TRBV27 to TRBJ2-2; perhaps TRBD2 is the D gene, with 6 bases matching. In nucleotide form, the sequence is TGTGCCAGGAACTTCGGGGGACTGGAGACCGGGGAGCTGTTTTTT. The resulting protein is CARNFGGLETGELFF.